The 20 T cell receptor beta chains below come from one sample, sequenced in a study of OX40 agonist ivuxolimab in advanced cancers. Libraries came from the immunoSEQ multiplex PCR assay. Not all clones reach the TCRdb copy of this immuneACCESS table, which keeps in-frame sequences only. Checked studies attribute under half of the gap to unresolved V genes and leave the rest unexplained. Within this sample are some 57,000 clones, with about 89% of them counted one time only. The biggest ten clones account for about 1.1% of the sample. The sample in question was CD4+ or CD8+ T cells sorted from blood, obtained in a trial of the OX40 agonist ivuxolimab. The source of these receptors is an adult with an advanced solid tumor such as melanoma, head and neck, liver or kidney cancer.

This clone was picked up one time. This chain connects TRBV28 to TRBJ2-7; TRBD2 is a possible D gene (6 bases). The CDR3 runs 13 residues. Germline V CDR1 and CDR2: MDHEN, SYDVKM. Trimming pared 8 bases from V and 3 bases from J, leaving 14 bases between. Written as DNA, the CDR3 is TGTGCCAGCGGGAAAGTAGCGGACTACGAGCAGTACTTC. Amino acid sequence: CASGKVADYEQYF.

This clone was recorded a few times. This chain uses TRBV10-3 with TRBJ2-7, with unresolved D. The CDR3 has 12 amino acids. V gave up 10 bases and J gave up 0 bases, with 10 bases separating them. The germline CDR1 and CDR2 sequences are ENHRY and SYGVKD. CDR3 protein: CATAKSSYEQYF. CDR3 DNA: TGTGCCACCGCCAAGAGCTCCTACGAGCAGTACTTC.

The chain recombines TRBV11-2 with TRBJ2-7; D might be TRBD1 or TRBD2, each matching 5 bases. The CDR3 loop spans 14 amino acids. Germline values: CDR1 SGHAT, CDR2 FQNNGV. Trimming took off 6 bases at V and 2 bases at J, with 14 bases between the two ends. CDR3 nucleotide sequence: TGTGCCAGCAGGCGACCGGGACGGACCTACGAGCAGTACTTC. Amino acid sequence: CASRRPGRTYEQYF.

V usage is TRBV30 and J usage is TRBJ2-7; perhaps TRBD1 as D (5 bases). The germline V gene encodes CDR1 GTSNPN and CDR2 SVGIG (reference sequence). V was trimmed by 0 bases and J by 5 bases, leaving 14 bases between them. The CDR3 has 14 residues. For the CDR3, the DNA is TGTGCCTGGAGTGTATCCAGGGTGCGTGACGAGCAGTACTTC. Translated: CAWSVSRVRDEQYF.

This clone was counted only a few times. This sequence joins TRBV28 and TRBJ2-7; 11 bases align to TRBD1. With V trimmed by 7 bases and J by 3 bases, 5 bases remained unmatched. CDR1 and CDR2 (germline): MDHEN, SYDVKM. This CDR3 has 14 amino acids. The CDR3 DNA sequence: TGTGCCAGCACCGGGACAGGGGGTAGCTACGAGCAGTACTTC. Protein product: CASTGTGGSYEQYF.

This sequence joins TRBV6-6 and TRBJ2-7; 9 nucleotides align to TRBD1. The CDR3 is 14 residues long. Germline V lookup: CDR1 MNHNY, CDR2 SVGAGI (reference sequence). V trimming: 8 bases; J trimming: 6 bases; junction bases outside the gene matches: 11. CDR3 bases: TGTGCCAGCCAAGCGGGACAGGGAAGTTCCGAGCAGTACTTC. It translates to CASQAGQGSSEQYF.

The chain is built from TRBV7-2 and TRBJ2-7, with 9 bases fitting TRBD2. This CDR3 has 16 amino acids. CDR1 SGHTA and CDR2 FQGNSA come from the germline V gene. The V segment lost 0 bases and the J segment 2 bases; nucleotides outside the gene matches: 5. CDR3 loop: CASSLAAASGAYEQYF. DNA of the CDR3: TGTGCCAGCAGCTTAGCGGCGGCTAGCGGGGCCTACGAGCAGTACTTC.

The J gene is TRBJ2-1, the V gene TRBV9, with D unresolved. Trimming stripped 0 bases from V and 4 bases from J, with 5 bases between. The V gene's germline CDR1 is SGDLS and CDR2 YYNGEE. The CDR3 consists of 13 residues. The CDR3 protein is CASSVELYNEQFF. CDR3 nucleotides: TGTGCCAGCAGCGTAGAACTTTACAATGAGCAGTTCTTC.

The rearrangement uses TRBV28 and TRBJ1-1; the D is unclear. CDR1 and CDR2 from the germline V gene are MDHEN and SYDVKM. CDR3 length: 12 residues. V shed 3 bases and J shed 4 bases, with 6 bases lying between them. The chain's CDR3 is CASSLVGTEAFF. CDR3 in DNA: TGTGCCAGCAGTTTGGTGGGCACTGAAGCTTTCTTT.

This chain joins TRBV5-6 and TRBJ2-5; D gene ambiguous. V was trimmed by 4 bases and J by 5 bases, leaving 18 bases between them. This CDR3 region has 15 residues. The germline CDR1 and CDR2 sequences are SGHDT and YYEEEE. The CDR3 spells CASSLLGPLRETQYF. CDR3 DNA sequence: TGTGCCAGCAGCCTCCTGGGCCCATTGAGGGAGACCCAGTACTTC.

The rearrangement uses TRBV11-3 and TRBJ2-5; 8 bases map to TRBD1. V shed 1 base and J 2 bases; nucleotides not matched to a gene: 3. Germline values: CDR1 SGHNT, CDR2 YENEEA. This CDR3 is 15 amino acids long. For the CDR3, the DNA is TGTGCCAGCAGCTTAGTCGGGACAGGACAAGAGACCCAGTACTTC. It codes for CASSLVGTGQETQYF.

This clone was observed a few times. The genes are TRBV6-5 and TRBJ1-5; 8 nucleotides match TRBD1. Looked up from germline, CDR1 is MNHEY and CDR2 is SVGAGI. CDR3 size: 13 residues. After removal of 6 bases from V and 11 bases from J, the junction contained 9 bases not matched to a gene. The CDR3 DNA follows: TGTGCCAGCAGGCAGGGGGCTGAGCGGACCCAGCATTTT. It translates to CASRQGAERTQHF.

The gene calls are TRBV4-3 and TRBJ1-1; D perhaps matches TRBD1 (5 bases). Looked up from germline, CDR1 is LGHNA and CDR2 is YSLEER. Trimming took 0 bases from V and 5 from J, leaving 7 bases between them. The CDR3 runs 13 residues. The CDR3 loop is CASSQEGGTEAFF. In DNA form, the CDR3 reads TGCGCCAGCAGCCAAGAGGGGGGGACTGAAGCTTTCTTT.

The rearrangement links TRBV7-3 to TRBJ2-1, with no clear D. Germline V gene data show CDR1 as SGHTA and CDR2 as FQGTGA. The V end lost 0 bases, the J end lost 6 bases, and 6 bases lay between the germline ends. This CDR3 is built from 13 residues. CDR3 sequence: CASSLTGGNEQFF. CDR3 in DNA: TGTGCCAGCAGCTTAACAGGTGGCAATGAGCAGTTCTTC.

The chain carries TRBV7-9 and TRBJ1-1; D not resolved. The V gene's germline CDR1 is SEHNR and CDR2 FQNEAQ (reference sequence). The length of the CDR3 is 14 residues. Trimming shortened V by 6 bases and J by 2 bases, and 13 bases separated the two germline ends. The CDR3 nucleotides are TGTGCCAGCAGGTACTTGGAGGGTAACACTGAAGCTTTCTTT. It specifies CASRYLEGNTEAFF.

This clone is medium-sized in the sample. The chain recombines TRBV18 with TRBJ1-2; D might be TRBD1 (5 bases). Germline CDR1 is KGHSH and CDR2 is LQKENI. The V gene lost 2 bases and the J gene lost 7 bases, with 17 bases spanning the gap. There are 15 residues in the CDR3. The CDR3 loop reads CASSPNSRDGGGYTF. CDR3 nucleotide sequence: TGTGCCAGCTCACCAAACAGCAGGGACGGAGGTGGCTACACCTTC.

The rearrangement uses TRBV7-9 and TRBJ2-7; D call uncertain. V lost 4 bases and J lost 3, with 10 bases in between. Germline assignment: CDR1 SEHNR and CDR2 FQNEAQ (reference sequence). This CDR3 is 13 amino acids long. In nucleotides, the CDR3 is TGTGCCAGCAGCTCGCCCACGAGCTACGAGCAGTACTTC. It yields the protein CASSSPTSYEQYF.

This rearrangement joins TRBV2 to TRBJ2-7; 9 positions match TRBD1. V dropped 4 bases and J dropped 3; count of bases not matched to a gene: 4. Germline loops: CDR1 SNHLY, CDR2 FYNNEI. The CDR3 runs to 14 residues. The CDR3 region has the DNA TGTGCCAGCAGTGGACAGGGGGTTCTCTACGAGCAGTACTTC. It translates to CASSGQGVLYEQYF.

The rearrangement links TRBV27 to TRBJ1-2, with D uncertain. CDR1 is MNHEY, CDR2 SMNVEV, per germline (reference sequence). The CDR3 totals 15 residues. Trimming took off 6 bases at V and 1 base at J, with 15 bases between the two ends. CDR3 sequence: CASSPTPTGNYGYTF. CDR3 sequence (DNA): TGTGCCAGCAGCCCTACCCCGACGGGTAACTATGGCTACACCTTC.

The CDR3, as DNA: TGTGCCAGCAGCTTTTACTATGGCTACACCTTC. Residues: CASSFYYGYTF. The rearrangement links TRBV7-2 to TRBJ1-2; D is unresolved. V lost 3 bases, J lost 3 bases, and 2 bases lay in between. CDR1 is SGHTA and CDR2 is FQGNSA in the germline V gene. CDR3 length: 11 residues.